One sample yielded the 8 T cell receptor beta chains listed below, sequenced in a study of blood T cell repertoires in COVID-19. Generated by immunoSEQ multiplex PCR, the TCRdb table keeps only in-frame clones and is missing some. The data hold some 27,000 clones, with roughly 87% observed a single time. The specimen sequenced was peripheral blood. The receptors shown here come from a middle-aged man with active COVID-19.

Only one count was recorded for this clone. The chain recombines TRBV19 with TRBJ2-7; 16 bases agree with TRBD2. The CDR3 totals 17 residues. CDR1 is LNHDA and CDR2 is SQIVND in the germline V gene (reference sequence). J was trimmed by 5 bases and V by 6 bases; bases with no gene match: 10. The CDR3 DNA reads TGTGCCAGTAGACAAACAGGGACTAGCGGGAGGGTCGACGAGCAGTACGTC. Protein product: CASRQTGTSGRVDEQYV.

This sequence joins TRBV12-5 and TRBJ2-3, with TRBD2 identical over 11 bases. The CDR3 sequence is 16 residues long. From germline, CDR1 is LGHNT and CDR2 FRNRAP. Unmatched junction bases numbered 3, after V lost 2 bases and J lost 2 bases. CDR3 protein: CASGLFSGRATDTQYF. The CDR3 DNA follows: TGTGCTAGTGGTTTGTTTAGCGGGAGGGCCACAGATACGCAGTATTTT.

This clone showed up just once. This sequence joins TRBV9 and TRBJ2-5; 13 bases agree with TRBD2. The CDR3 totals 14 residues. CDR1 and CDR2 from the germline V gene are SGDLS and YYNGEE. V dropped 3 bases and J dropped 5; count of bases not matched to a gene: 1. The CDR3 reads CASSATSGRETQYF. The CDR3, as DNA: TGTGCCAGCAGCGCGACTAGCGGGAGGGAGACCCAGTACTTC.

This clone was detected once. This chain links TRBV5-1 with TRBJ1-1; TRBD1 might be the D (5 bases). Germline V gives CDR1 SGHRS, CDR2 YFSETQ. The CDR3 is 15 amino acids. V gave up 0 bases and J gave up 3 bases, with 12 bases separating them. The CDR3 here is CASSLAGGGDTEAFF. The CDR3 DNA reads TGCGCCAGCAGCTTGGCGGGGGGTGGAGACACTGAAGCTTTCTTT.

The gene calls are TRBV7-6 and TRBJ1-1; TRBD1 agrees at 7 bases. Germline V gene data show CDR1 as SGHVS and CDR2 as FNYEAQ. Trimming at V came to 1 base and at J to 5 bases, leaving 7 bases not matched to a gene. The CDR3 loop spans 15 amino acids. CDR3 sequence reads: CASSLVGGAGTEAFF. The CDR3 coding sequence is TGTGCCAGCAGCTTAGTAGGGGGCGCGGGGACTGAAGCTTTCTTT.

In the case of this clone: The junction differs from germline at one of its ends, possibly a read error. This chain connects TRBV5-1 to TRBJ1-1; 7 bases are shared with TRBD1. Germline lookup yields CDR1 SGHRS and CDR2 YFSETQ. There are 14 residues in the CDR3. CDR3 sequence: CASSSIARDSLIKF. In DNA, the CDR3 is TGCGCCAGCAGCTCCATCGCCCGGGACAGCCTAATCAAATTT.

The chain employs TRBV4-3 and TRBJ1-2; D may be TRBD1 (5 bases). This CDR3 is built from 14 residues. V lost 1 base to trimming and J lost 7 bases, with 13 bases between them. Germline CDR1 reads LGHNA; CDR2 reads YSLEER. The CDR3, as DNA: TGCGCCAGCAGCCAAGCGCGGGGCCTGGGTGGCTACACCTTC. Amino acids: CASSQARGLGGYTF.

The rearrangement joins TRBV9 to TRBJ2-1, with 9 nucleotides matching TRBD2. The CDR3 extends over 15 amino acids. J was trimmed by 1 base and V by 3 bases; bases with no gene match: 2. Germline lookup yields CDR1 SGDLS and CDR2 YYNGEE. CDR3 region: CASSELAGSYNEQFF. The CDR3 nucleotides are TGTGCCAGCAGCGAGCTAGCGGGGTCCTACAATGAGCAGTTCTTC.